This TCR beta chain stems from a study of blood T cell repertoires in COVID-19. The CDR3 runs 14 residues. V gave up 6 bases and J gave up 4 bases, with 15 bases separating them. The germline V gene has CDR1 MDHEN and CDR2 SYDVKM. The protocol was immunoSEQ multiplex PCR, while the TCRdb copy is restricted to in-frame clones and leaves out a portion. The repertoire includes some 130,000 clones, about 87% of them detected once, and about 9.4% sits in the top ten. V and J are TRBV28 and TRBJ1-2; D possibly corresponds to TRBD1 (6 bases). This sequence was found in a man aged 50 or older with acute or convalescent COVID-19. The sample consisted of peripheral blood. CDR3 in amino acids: CASRPRGGGYGYTF. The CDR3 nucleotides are TGTGCCAGCAGGCCGAGGGGGGGCGGCTATGGCTACACCTTC.